This T cell receptor (beta chain) was identified in a study of pediatric ulcerative colitis. Sequenced by immunoSEQ multiplex PCR; TCRdb stores in-frame clones only, minus some. The sample contains some 57,000 clones, 87% of which appear only once. Note on this clone: Its target is unknown.

General observations from the study: Blood-rectal clonal overlap within each person was significantly higher in ulcerative colitis patients than controls. A couple of rectal clonotypes were found only in ulcerative colitis patients, all of them.

CDR3 length: 14 amino acids. Germline loops: CDR1 MDHEN, CDR2 SYDVKM. V lost 5 bases to trimming and J lost 2 bases, with 13 bases between them. This receptor was taken from a boy aged 10-17 years who was a control in a study of pediatric ulcerative colitis. The sequenced material came from blood. V and J are TRBV28 and TRBJ2-7, with D possibly TRBD1 on 6 matching bases. CDR3 region: CASSPRQDAYEQYF. CDR3 bases: TGTGCCAGCAGTCCTAGACAGGACGCCTACGAGCAGTACTTC. Variable domain in full (rest from reference TRBV28 and TRBJ2-7): DVKVTQSSRYLVKRTGEKVFLECVQDMDHENMFWYRQDPGLGLRLIYFSYDVKMKEKGDIPEGYSVSREKKERFSLILESASTNQTSMYLCASSPRQDAYEQYFGPGTRLTVT.